This record looks at one TCR beta chain sequence and its context. Its target is unknown. This entry is derived from a study of long-term antiretroviral therapy in people with HIV. Study as a whole: It was about a decade after the earliest samples that the 2015 immediate-ART recommendation appeared.

The immunoSEQ assay was v3.0, run at survey level. Sequencing used immunoSEQ multiplex PCR; TCRdb keeps in-frame clones, though not all of them. The profile shows fewer than 30,000 clones, roughly 80% of them singletons. The CDR3 is 15 residues long. Trimming pared 1 base from V and 0 bases from J, leaving 10 bases between. CDR1 is LGHNA, CDR2 YSLEER, per germline. General observations from the study: Even long-term ART left TRB diversity below transplant donor controls, despite gains. Every time point showed a repertoire led by clones expanded before ART.

This specimen was unsorted PBMCs, taken 0.7 years before starting antiretroviral therapy. The V and J genes are TRBV4-3 and TRBJ2-7; D is unresolved. This clonotype was sampled from a man younger than 45 with HIV. The chain's CDR3 is CASSQAASSSYEQYF. As DNA, the CDR3 is TGCGCCAGCAGCCAAGCGGCTAGTAGCTCCTACGAGCAGTACTTC.